One and the same sample provided the 30 T cell receptor beta chains below, sequenced in a study of blood T cell repertoires in COVID-19. The table came from immunoSEQ multiplex PCR; TCRdb's copy has only in-frame clones and leaves some out. The sample has 25,000 to 40,000 clones, around 87% seen once; the top ten hold over 11%. The sequenced material came from peripheral blood. The receptors were sampled from a man in his sixties with active COVID-19.

This clone occurred a few times. The genes are TRBV6-5 and TRBJ2-1; 12 bases line up with TRBD2. This CDR3 has 15 residues. V lost 6 bases, J lost 9 bases, and 9 bases stayed unmatched. Germline CDR1 MNHEY, CDR2 SVGAGI. CDR3 amino acids: CASRLTSGRISEQFF. In DNA form, the CDR3 reads TGTGCCAGCAGGCTGACTAGCGGGAGAATCAGTGAGCAGTTCTTC.

The J gene is TRBJ1-4, the V gene TRBV3-1 (or the pseudogene TRBV3-2); TRBD1 is a possible D gene (6 bases). The CDR3 has 14 amino acids. Trimming removed 5 bases from V and 7 bases from J, with 14 bases in between. The germline CDR1 and CDR2 sequences are LGHDT and YNNKEL (reference sequence). The CDR3 region is CASSYTGQGEKLFF. The CDR3 DNA is TGTGCCAGCAGCTATACAGGGCAGGGTGAAAAACTGTTTTTT.

This clone came up a few times. The chain employs TRBV7-2 and TRBJ1-6; 7 bases fit TRBD1. The trim removed 1 base at V and 6 bases at J, leaving 3 bases unmatched. The CDR3 covers 15 residues. The germline gives CDR1 SGHTA, CDR2 FQGNSA. The CDR3 loop reads CASSLGGTVNSPLHF. In nucleotides, the CDR3 is TGTGCCAGCAGCTTAGGAGGGACAGTTAATTCACCCCTCCACTTT.

This chain joins TRBV10-3 and TRBJ2-3; 15 bases align to TRBD2. CDR1 and CDR2 (germline): ENHRY, SYGVKD. Trimming took 3 bases from V and 3 from J; bases not matched to a gene: 13. The CDR3 runs to 20 residues. DNA for the CDR3: TGTGCCATCAGTGAACCCAGGACTAGCGGGGGGGCCCATGGAACAGATACGCAGTATTTT. Translated, it gives CAISEPRTSGGAHGTDTQYF.

This sequence joins TRBV30 and TRBJ2-5, with D maybe TRBD1 (6 bases). Germline CDR1 and CDR2: GTSNPN and SVGIG (reference sequence). CDR3 length: 13 residues. The ends were cut back, 2 bases at V and 4 bases at J, with 11 bases in the middle. DNA for the CDR3: TGTGCCTGGAGTTTTTTAGGGGGAGAGACCCAGTACTTC. Its protein product is CAWSFLGGETQYF.

J is TRBJ2-4 and V is TRBV6-2 or TRBV6-3, with D tentatively TRBD2 (5 bases). Trimming took off 6 bases at V and 1 base at J, with 13 bases between the two ends. The CDR3 extends over 15 amino acids. Germline CDR1 and CDR2: MNHEY and SVGEGT. CDR3 DNA sequence: TGTGCCAGCAGCCCCGAACTAGTTGCCAAAAACATTCAGTACTTC. It translates to CASSPELVAKNIQYF.

The rearrangement uses TRBV5-5 and TRBJ2-7; 7 positions agree with TRBD2. J lost 2 bases, V lost 2 bases, and 4 bases had no gene match. Germline V CDR1 and CDR2: SGHKS, YYEKEE (reference sequence). This CDR3 region has 14 residues. The CDR3 nucleotides read TGTGCCAGCAGCTTTCCTAGCGGAGCCTACGAGCAGTACTTC. It is translated as CASSFPSGAYEQYF. The full variable domain, in which reference TRBV5-5 and TRBJ2-7 provide the parts outside the CDR3, is DAGVTQSPTHLIKTRGQQVTLRCSPISGHKSVSWYQQVLGQGPQFIFQYYEKEERGRGNFPDRFSARQFPNYSSELNVNALLLGDSALYLCASSFPSGAYEQYFGPGTRLTVT.

V usage is TRBV3-1 (or the pseudogene TRBV3-2) and J usage is TRBJ2-3; TRBD2 is a possible D gene (6 bases). The CDR3 is 14 amino acids. Trimming removed 6 bases from V and 5 bases from J, with 15 bases in between. Germline CDR1 LGHDT, CDR2 YNNKEL (reference sequence). CDR3 nucleotides: TGTGCCAGCAGTCTAAGGGGAGGAGAAGATACGCAGTATTTT. Residues: CASSLRGGEDTQYF.

This chain uses TRBV4-1 with TRBJ2-5; TRBD1 might be the D (6 bases). V was pared by 3 bases and J by 7 bases, with 24 bases between. Germline V CDR1 and CDR2: MGHRA, YSYEKL. CDR3 size: 17 residues. The CDR3 region has the DNA TGCGCCAGCAGCCAGATAGTCGACAGGACCCCATTCGGGACCCAGTACTTC. It codes for CASSQIVDRTPFGTQYF.

V gene TRBV9 combines with J gene TRBJ2-1, with 9 bases identical to TRBD2. Germline V gene lookup returns CDR1 SGDLS and CDR2 YYNGEE. The CDR3 length is 14 residues. J lost 7 bases, V lost 0 bases, and 2 bases had no gene match. The CDR3 nucleotides read TGTGCCAGCAGCGTAGTTAGCGGGAGTAATGAGCAGTTCTTC. It specifies CASSVVSGSNEQFF. Filled out from reference TRBV9 and TRBJ2-1, the complete variable domain reads DSGVTQTPKHLITATGQRVTLRCSPRSGDLSVYWYQQSLDQGLQFLIQYYNGEERAKGNILERFSAQQFPDLHSELNLSSLELGDSALYFCASSVVSGSNEQFFGPGTRLTVL.

For this clone: Sequence at one end of the junction differs from germline and may be a read error. The chain is built from TRBV11-3 and TRBJ2-7; maybe TRBD2 (7 bases). The CDR3 spans 15 residues. Germline V CDR1 and CDR2: SGHNT, YENEEA. The chain's CDR3 is CACSLVGGGGREQYF. CDR3 in DNA: TGTGCCTGCAGCTTAGTGGGGGGCGGGGGCCGGGAGCAGTACTTC.

The gene calls are TRBV5-1 and TRBJ1-2; 7 bases line up with TRBD1. The CDR3 has 13 amino acids. Unmatched junction bases numbered 2, after V lost 0 bases and J lost 6 bases. CDR1 SGHRS and CDR2 YFSETQ come from the germline V gene. CDR3 DNA: TGCGCCAGCAGCTTGGCACAGGGGAATGGCTACACCTTC. This encodes CASSLAQGNGYTF.

V gene TRBV3-1 (or the pseudogene TRBV3-2) combines with J gene TRBJ1-1; 8 bases are a match to TRBD1. J was trimmed by 3 bases and V by 0 bases; bases with no gene match: 0. This CDR3 contains 14 residues. Germline loops: CDR1 LGHDT, CDR2 YNNKEL (reference sequence). The DNA for the CDR3 is TGTGCCAGCAGCCAAGACAGGGGGCACACTGAAGCTTTCTTT. Protein product: CASSQDRGHTEAFF.

The V gene is TRBV6-6, the J gene TRBJ2-2; D is unresolved. V was trimmed by 2 bases and J by 1 base, leaving 11 bases between them. The CDR3 sequence is 16 residues long. Germline V gives CDR1 MNHNY, CDR2 SVGAGI (reference sequence). Here the CDR3 reads CASSYGPRRNTGELFF. CDR3 DNA sequence: TGTGCCAGCAGTTACGGTCCACGGAGGAACACCGGGGAGCTGTTTTTT.

The gene calls are TRBV3-1 (or the pseudogene TRBV3-2) and TRBJ2-2, with TRBD1 identical over 11 bases. The V and J ends lost 4 bases and 6 bases, in that order; junction bases with no gene match: 4. Germline CDR1 reads LGHDT; CDR2 reads YNNKEL (reference sequence). This CDR3 spans 15 amino acids. The CDR3 spells CASSRRTGGSGELFF. Here the CDR3 DNA reads TGTGCCAGCAGCCGAAGGACAGGGGGCTCCGGGGAGCTGTTTTTT.

The chain carries TRBV18 and TRBJ1-2, with 9 bases lining up with TRBD1. V lost 4 bases to trimming and J lost 4 bases; unmatched junction nucleotides: 4. The CDR3 contains 14 residues. Germline values: CDR1 KGHSH, CDR2 LQKENI. The CDR3 coding sequence is TGTGCCAGCTCACAGGACAGGGGTCTCTATGGCTACACCTTC. This codes for CASSQDRGLYGYTF.

The rearrangement uses TRBV2 and TRBJ2-1; the match to TRBD2 covers 8 bases. Trimming at V came to 2 bases and at J to 9 bases, leaving 9 bases not matched to a gene. The germline V gene encodes CDR1 SNHLY and CDR2 FYNNEI. This CDR3 spans 15 amino acids. In nucleotides, the CDR3 is TGTGCCAGCAGTGAACGGACGGGAGGGCCGGTTGAGCAGTTCTTC. Encoded protein: CASSERTGGPVEQFF. Drawing the rest from reference TRBV2 and TRBJ2-1, the complete variable domain is EPEVTQTPSHQVTQMGQEVILRCVPISNHLYFYWYRQILGQKVEFLVSFYNNEISEKSEIFDDQFSVERPDGSNFTLKIRSTKLEDSAMYFCASSERTGGPVEQFFGPGTRLTVL.

The chain joins TRBV2 to TRBJ2-3; D possibly corresponds to TRBD1 (6 bases). V was cut by 6 bases and J by 13 bases, with 17 bases left in between. This CDR3 comprises 12 residues. Germline V gene data show CDR1 as SNHLY and CDR2 as FYNNEI. The CDR3 sequence is CASSPDRDIKYF. For the CDR3, the DNA is TGTGCCAGCAGCCCAGACCGGGACATTAAGTATTTT. The full variable domain, its missing parts supplied by reference TRBV2 and TRBJ2-3, is EPEVTQTPSHQVTQMGQEVILRCVPISNHLYFYWYRQILGQKVEFLVSFYNNEISEKSEIFDDQFSVERPDGSNFTLKIRSTKLEDSAMYFCASSPDRDIKYFGPGTRLTVL.

The rearrangement joins TRBV3-1 (or the pseudogene TRBV3-2) to TRBJ1-5, with 11 bases matching TRBD1. The junction had 6 bases not matched to a gene; V was cut back by 2 bases and J by 6 bases. CDR3 length: 16 amino acids. Germline CDR1 reads LGHDT; CDR2 reads YNNKEL (reference sequence). DNA for the CDR3: TGTGCCAGCAGCCAATCCGGGACAGGGGGGAGTCAGCCCCAGCATTTT. Translating it yields CASSQSGTGGSQPQHF.

V usage is TRBV2 and J usage is TRBJ1-1; D may be TRBD1 (5 bases). The V end was cut by 6 bases, the J end by 5 bases, with 13 bases between. Germline V CDR1 and CDR2: SNHLY, FYNNEI. The CDR3 loop spans 13 amino acids. This CDR3 is CASSGDGGTEAFF. The CDR3 DNA reads TGTGCCAGCAGCGGGGACGGGGGGACTGAAGCTTTCTTT.

This chain uses TRBV7-9 with TRBJ1-4; 8 nucleotides line up with TRBD1. The J segment lost 7 bases and the V segment lost 5 bases, leaving 9 bases of the junction unmatched. The CDR3 runs 15 residues. The germline gives CDR1 SEHNR, CDR2 FQNEAQ (reference sequence). CDR3 sequence: CASSERQGLSEKLFF. The CDR3 DNA sequence: TGTGCCAGCAGCGAACGACAGGGGCTGAGTGAAAAACTGTTTTTT.

The V gene is TRBV6-5, the J gene TRBJ1-1; D is unclear. The CDR3 has 15 residues. CDR1 and CDR2 (germline): MNHEY, SVGAGI. V was cut by 7 bases and J by 0 bases, with 15 bases left in between. The CDR3 nucleotides are TGTGCCAGCATGGGAAGCGGCGGGGTGAACACTGAAGCTTTCTTT. This codes for CASMGSGGVNTEAFF.

The chain links TRBV19 to TRBJ1-5; 9 positions agree with TRBD1. V lost 4 bases to trimming and J lost 2 bases; unmatched junction nucleotides: 6. This CDR3 is 16 amino acids long. Germline V gene data show CDR1 as LNHDA and CDR2 as SQIVND (reference sequence). CDR3 residues: CASSSRGQGGNQPQHF. CDR3 in DNA: TGTGCCAGTAGTAGCCGGGGACAGGGTGGCAATCAGCCCCAGCATTTT.

The chain combines TRBV19 with TRBJ2-6, with D unresolved. Trimming took off 3 bases at V and 2 bases at J, with 8 bases between the two ends. The CDR3 consists of 15 residues. Germline lookup yields CDR1 LNHDA and CDR2 SQIVND (reference sequence). The CDR3 sequence: CASSIVGAGANVLTF. DNA of the CDR3: TGTGCCAGTAGTATTGTAGGAGCTGGGGCCAACGTCCTGACTTTC.

The chain uses TRBV19 and TRBJ2-2; tentatively, D is TRBD1 (6 bases). The CDR3 is 14 amino acids. Germline CDR1 LNHDA, CDR2 SQIVND (reference sequence). Trimming stripped 2 bases from V and 4 bases from J, with 8 bases between. In nucleotides, the CDR3 is TGTGCCAGTAGTATAAGCAGGGGCACCGGGGAGCTGTTTTTT. As protein: CASSISRGTGELFF.

CDR3: CASSLGPGQGAYEQYF. The CDR3, as DNA: TGTGCCAGCAGCTTGGGGCCGGGACAGGGTGCCTACGAGCAGTACTTC. The chain employs TRBV5-6 and TRBJ2-7, with 9 positions matching TRBD1. The CDR3 extends over 16 amino acids. Germline CDR1 reads SGHDT; CDR2 reads YYEEEE. The ends lost 0 bases at V and 2 bases at J; junction bases unmatched: 6.

CDR3: CASSVDGASNTGELFF. Written as DNA, the CDR3 is TGTGCCAGCAGCGTAGACGGTGCGAGCAACACCGGGGAGCTGTTTTTT. V is TRBV9 and J is TRBJ2-2; D not certain. The CDR3 consists of 16 residues. CDR1 SGDLS and CDR2 YYNGEE come from the germline V gene. Trimming shortened V by 0 bases and J by 2 bases, and 11 bases separated the two germline ends. Complete variable domain (other parts from reference TRBV9 and TRBJ2-2): DSGVTQTPKHLITATGQRVTLRCSPRSGDLSVYWYQQSLDQGLQFLIQYYNGEERAKGNILERFSAQQFPDLHSELNLSSLELGDSALYFCASSVDGASNTGELFFGEGSRLTVL.

The rearrangement joins TRBV9 to TRBJ2-7; 7 nucleotides match TRBD2. Germline CDR1 and CDR2: SGDLS and YYNGEE. The V segment lost 0 bases and the J segment 5 bases; nucleotides outside the gene matches: 14. CDR3 size: 17 residues. The DNA of the CDR3 is TGTGCCAGCAGCGTAGGGCTAGCGGAGGTCCTAGGGGACGAGCAGTACTTC. Residues: CASSVGLAEVLGDEQYF.

The count of this clone is one. The chain links TRBV7-3 to TRBJ2-5; 12 bases are shared with TRBD2. CDR1 is SGHTA and CDR2 is FQGTGA in the germline V gene. The CDR3 covers 19 residues. After removal of 5 bases from V and 4 bases from J, the junction contained 17 bases not matched to a gene. The CDR3 protein is CASSPYPLAGGPWGETQYF. DNA of the CDR3: TGTGCCAGCAGCCCGTACCCTCTAGCGGGAGGGCCCTGGGGAGAGACCCAGTACTTC.

The rearrangement joins TRBV5-1 to TRBJ1-6, with 7 bases fitting TRBD1. After removal of 3 bases from V and 8 bases from J, the junction contained 8 bases not matched to a gene. The CDR3 has 15 residues. Germline V gene sequence: CDR1 SGHRS, CDR2 YFSETQ. Written as DNA, the CDR3 is TGCGCCAGCAGCTGGCAGGGGGGCTCCGATTCACCCCTCCACTTT. This encodes CASSWQGGSDSPLHF.